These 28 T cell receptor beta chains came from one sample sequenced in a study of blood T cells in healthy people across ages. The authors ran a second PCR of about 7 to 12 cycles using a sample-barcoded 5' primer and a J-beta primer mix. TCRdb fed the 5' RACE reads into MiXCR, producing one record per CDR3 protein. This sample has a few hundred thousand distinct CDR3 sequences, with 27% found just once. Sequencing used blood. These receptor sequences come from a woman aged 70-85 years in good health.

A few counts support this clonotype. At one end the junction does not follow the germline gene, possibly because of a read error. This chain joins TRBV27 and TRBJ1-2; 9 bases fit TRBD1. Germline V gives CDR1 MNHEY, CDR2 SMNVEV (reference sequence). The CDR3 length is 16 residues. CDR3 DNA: TGTGCCGGCAGTCAGCTCGGGACAGGGAGTATCTATGGCTACACCTTC. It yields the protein CAGSQLGTGSIYGYTF.

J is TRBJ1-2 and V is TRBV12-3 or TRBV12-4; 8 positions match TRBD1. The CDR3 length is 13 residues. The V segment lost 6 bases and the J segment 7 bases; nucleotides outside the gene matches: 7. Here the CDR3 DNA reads TGTGCCAGCAGGAGACAGGGGTGGCGTGGCTACACCTTC. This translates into CASRRQGWRGYTF.

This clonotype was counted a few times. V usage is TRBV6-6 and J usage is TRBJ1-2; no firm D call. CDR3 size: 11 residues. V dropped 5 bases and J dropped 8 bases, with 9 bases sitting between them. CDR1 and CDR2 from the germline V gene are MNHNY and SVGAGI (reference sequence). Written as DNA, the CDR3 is TGTGCCAGCAGTCAAATTACGGGCTACACCTTC. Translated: CASSQITGYTF.

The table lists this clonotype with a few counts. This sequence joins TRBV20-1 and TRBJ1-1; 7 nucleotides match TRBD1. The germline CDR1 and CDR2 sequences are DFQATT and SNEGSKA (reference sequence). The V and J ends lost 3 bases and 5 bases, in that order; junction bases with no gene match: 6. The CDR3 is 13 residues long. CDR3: CSASDRVGTEAFF. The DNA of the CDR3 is TGCAGTGCTAGTGACAGGGTAGGAACTGAAGCTTTCTTT.

CDR3 loop: CSARPLAGGTTYEQYF. CDR3 bases: TGCAGTGCTAGGCCCTTGGCAGGGGGGACTACCTACGAGCAGTACTTC. The V gene is TRBV20-1, the J gene TRBJ2-5, with D perhaps given as TRBD1 or TRBD2 (7 bases each). The DNA end is a closer match to TRBJ2-7, so the J assignment may be wrong. The CDR3 is 16 amino acids. Germline V gene lookup returns CDR1 DFQATT and CDR2 SNEGSKA (reference sequence).

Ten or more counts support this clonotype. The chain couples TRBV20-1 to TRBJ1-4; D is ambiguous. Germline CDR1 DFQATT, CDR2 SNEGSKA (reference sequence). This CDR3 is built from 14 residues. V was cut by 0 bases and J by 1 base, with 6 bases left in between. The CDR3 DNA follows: TGCAGTGCTAGAGATCGGCGAACTAATGAAAAACTGTTTTTT. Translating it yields CSARDRRTNEKLFF.

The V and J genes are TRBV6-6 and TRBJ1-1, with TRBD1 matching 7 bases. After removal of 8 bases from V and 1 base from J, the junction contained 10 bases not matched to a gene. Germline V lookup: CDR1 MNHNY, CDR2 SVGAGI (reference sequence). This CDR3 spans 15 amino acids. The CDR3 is CASRVGGRANTEAFF. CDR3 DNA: TGTGCCAGCCGGGTAGGGGGCAGGGCGAACACTGAAGCTTTCTTT.

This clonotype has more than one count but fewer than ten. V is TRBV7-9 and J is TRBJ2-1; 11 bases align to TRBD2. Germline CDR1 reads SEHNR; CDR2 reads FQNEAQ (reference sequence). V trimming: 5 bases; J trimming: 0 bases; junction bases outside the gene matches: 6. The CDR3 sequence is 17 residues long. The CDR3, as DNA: TGTGCCAGCAGCGCCCGACTAGCGGGGAGCTCCTACAATGAGCAGTTCTTC. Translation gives CASSARLAGSSYNEQFF.

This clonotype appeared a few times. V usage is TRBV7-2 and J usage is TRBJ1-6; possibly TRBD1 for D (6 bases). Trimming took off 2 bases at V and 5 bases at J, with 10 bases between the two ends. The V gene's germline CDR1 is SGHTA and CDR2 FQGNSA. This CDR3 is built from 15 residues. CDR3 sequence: CASSLRTGHNSPLHF. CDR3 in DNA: TGTGCCAGCAGCTTAAGAACAGGGCATAATTCACCCCTCCACTTT.

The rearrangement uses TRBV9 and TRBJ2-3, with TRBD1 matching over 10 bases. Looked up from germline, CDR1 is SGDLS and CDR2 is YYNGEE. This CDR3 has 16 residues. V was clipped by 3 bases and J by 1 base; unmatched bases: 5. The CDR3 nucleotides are TGTGCCAGCAGCGCCCGACAGGGGGCCCGCACAGATACGCAGTATTTT. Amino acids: CASSARQGARTDTQYF.

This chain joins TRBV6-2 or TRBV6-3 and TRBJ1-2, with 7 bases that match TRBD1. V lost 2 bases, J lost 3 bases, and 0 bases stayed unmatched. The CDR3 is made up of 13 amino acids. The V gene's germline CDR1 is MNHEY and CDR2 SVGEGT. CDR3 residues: CASSYQGDYGYTF. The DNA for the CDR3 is TGTGCCAGCAGTTACCAGGGGGACTATGGCTACACCTTC.

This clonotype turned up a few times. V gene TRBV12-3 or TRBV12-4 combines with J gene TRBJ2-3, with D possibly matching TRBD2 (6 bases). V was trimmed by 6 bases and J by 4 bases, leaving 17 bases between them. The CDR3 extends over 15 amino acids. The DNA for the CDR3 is TGTGCCAGCAGCCCAGGAGGGGTTGGCCCAGATACGCAGTATTTT. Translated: CASSPGGVGPDTQYF.

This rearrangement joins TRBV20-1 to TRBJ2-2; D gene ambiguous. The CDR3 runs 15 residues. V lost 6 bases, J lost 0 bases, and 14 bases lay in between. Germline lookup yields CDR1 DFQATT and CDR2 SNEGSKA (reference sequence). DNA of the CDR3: TGCAGTGCCCGTAGTCCGGGCGCGAACACCGGGGAGCTGTTTTTT. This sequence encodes CSARSPGANTGELFF.

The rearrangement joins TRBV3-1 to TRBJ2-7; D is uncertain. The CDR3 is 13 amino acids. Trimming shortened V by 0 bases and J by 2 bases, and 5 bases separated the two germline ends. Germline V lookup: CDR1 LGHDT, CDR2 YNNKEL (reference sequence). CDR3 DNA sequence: TGTGCCAGCAGCCAAGATGCGACCTACGAGCAGTACTTC. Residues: CASSQDATYEQYF.

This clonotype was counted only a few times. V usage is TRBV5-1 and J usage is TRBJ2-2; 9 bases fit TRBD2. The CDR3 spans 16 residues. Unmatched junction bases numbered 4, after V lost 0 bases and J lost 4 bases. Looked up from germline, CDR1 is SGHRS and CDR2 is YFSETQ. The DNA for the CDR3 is TGCGCCAGCAGCTTGGTAGCGGGGGCGACCACCGGGGAGCTGTTTTTT. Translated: CASSLVAGATTGELFF.

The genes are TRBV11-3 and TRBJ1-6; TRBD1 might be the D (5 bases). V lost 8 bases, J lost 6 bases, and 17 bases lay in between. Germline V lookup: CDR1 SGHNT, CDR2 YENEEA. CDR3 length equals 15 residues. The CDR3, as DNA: TGTGCCAGCGGCCTGCTTGGGACGGGTAATTCACCCCTCCACTTT. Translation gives CASGLLGTGNSPLHF.

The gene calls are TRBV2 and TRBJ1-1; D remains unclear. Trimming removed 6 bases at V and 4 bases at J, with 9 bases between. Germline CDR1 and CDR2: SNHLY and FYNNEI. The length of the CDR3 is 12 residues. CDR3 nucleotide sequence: TGTGCCAGCAGGCGGGAGAGCACTGAAGCTTTCTTT. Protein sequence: CASRRESTEAFF.

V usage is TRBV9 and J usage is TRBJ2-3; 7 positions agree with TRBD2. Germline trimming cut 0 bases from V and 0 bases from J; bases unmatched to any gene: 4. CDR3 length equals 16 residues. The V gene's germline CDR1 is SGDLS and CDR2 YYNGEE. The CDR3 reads CASSVAPAGSTDTQYF. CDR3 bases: TGTGCCAGCAGCGTAGCTCCAGCGGGGAGCACAGATACGCAGTATTTT. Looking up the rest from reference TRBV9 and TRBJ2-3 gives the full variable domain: DSGVTQTPKHLITATGQRVTLRCSPRSGDLSVYWYQQSLDQGLQFLIQYYNGEERAKGNILERFSAQQFPDLHSELNLSSLELGDSALYFCASSVAPAGSTDTQYFGPGTRLTVL.

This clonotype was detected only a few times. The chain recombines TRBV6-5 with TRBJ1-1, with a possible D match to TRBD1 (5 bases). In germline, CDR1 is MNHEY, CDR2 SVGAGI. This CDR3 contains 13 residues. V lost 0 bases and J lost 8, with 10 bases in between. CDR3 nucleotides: TGTGCCAGCAGTTACTCGAGGAGGGGAGAAGCTTTCTTT. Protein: CASSYSRRGEAFF.

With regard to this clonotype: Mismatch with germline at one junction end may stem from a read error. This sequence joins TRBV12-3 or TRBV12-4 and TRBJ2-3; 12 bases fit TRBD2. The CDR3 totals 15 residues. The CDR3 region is CASNSTSGGTDAQYF. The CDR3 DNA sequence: TGTGCCAGCAATTCGACTAGCGGGGGCACAGATGCGCAGTATTTT.

In DNA, the CDR3 is TGTGCCATCAGTGATCGGACAGGGGTAGAGACCCAGTACTTC. Protein: CAISDRTGVETQYF. This sequence joins TRBV10-3 and TRBJ2-5, with 9 bases that match TRBD1. The ends lost 3 bases at V and 4 bases at J; junction bases unmatched: 3. This CDR3 is 14 amino acids long. Germline V gene lookup returns CDR1 ENHRY and CDR2 SYGVKD.

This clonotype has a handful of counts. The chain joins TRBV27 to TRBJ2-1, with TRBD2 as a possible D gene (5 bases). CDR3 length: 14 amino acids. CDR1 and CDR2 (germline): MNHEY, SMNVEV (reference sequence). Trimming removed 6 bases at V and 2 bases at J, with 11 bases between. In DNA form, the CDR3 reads TGTGCCAGCAGCATTCCCGGGGCCTACAATGAGCAGTTCTTC. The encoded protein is CASSIPGAYNEQFF.

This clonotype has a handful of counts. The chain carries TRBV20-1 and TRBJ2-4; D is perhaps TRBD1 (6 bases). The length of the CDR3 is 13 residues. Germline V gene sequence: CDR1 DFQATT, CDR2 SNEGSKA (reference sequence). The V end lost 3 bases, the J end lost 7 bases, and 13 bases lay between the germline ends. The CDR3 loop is CSASRGGMNIQYF. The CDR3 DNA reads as TGCAGTGCTAGCAGGGGCGGTATGAACATTCAGTACTTC.

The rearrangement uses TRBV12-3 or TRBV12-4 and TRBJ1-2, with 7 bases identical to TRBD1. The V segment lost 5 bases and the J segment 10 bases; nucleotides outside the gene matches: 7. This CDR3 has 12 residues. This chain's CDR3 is CASSTGTVNYTF. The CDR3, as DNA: TGTGCCAGCAGTACCGGGACAGTCAACTACACCTTC.

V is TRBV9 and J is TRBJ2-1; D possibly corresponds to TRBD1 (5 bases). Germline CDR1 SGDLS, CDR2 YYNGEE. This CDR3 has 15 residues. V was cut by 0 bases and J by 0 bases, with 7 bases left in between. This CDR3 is CASSVEGASYNEQFF. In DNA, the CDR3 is TGTGCCAGCAGCGTAGAAGGGGCCTCCTACAATGAGCAGTTCTTC.

CDR3 nucleotides: TGTGCCAGCAGCTTACCGGGTGTGGAGACCCAGTACTTC. It codes for CASSLPGVETQYF. This rearrangement joins TRBV7-9 to TRBJ2-5; no firm D call. Germline V gene sequence: CDR1 SEHNR, CDR2 FQNEAQ (reference sequence). The ends were cut back, 2 bases at V and 5 bases at J, with 9 bases in the middle. The CDR3 contains 13 residues.

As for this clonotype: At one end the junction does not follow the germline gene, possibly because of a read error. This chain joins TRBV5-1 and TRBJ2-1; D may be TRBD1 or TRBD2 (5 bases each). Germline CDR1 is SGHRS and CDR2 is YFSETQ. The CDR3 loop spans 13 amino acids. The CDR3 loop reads CASSSTGAREEYF. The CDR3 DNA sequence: TGCGCCAGCAGCTCAACCGGGGCCAGGGAAGAGTACTTC.

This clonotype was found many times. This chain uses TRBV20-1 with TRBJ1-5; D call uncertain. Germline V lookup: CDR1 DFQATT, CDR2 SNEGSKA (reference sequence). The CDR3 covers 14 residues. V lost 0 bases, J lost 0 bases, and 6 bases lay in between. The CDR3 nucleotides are TGCAGTGCTAGAGACCCCCATAGCAATCAGCCCCAGCATTTT. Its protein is CSARDPHSNQPQHF.